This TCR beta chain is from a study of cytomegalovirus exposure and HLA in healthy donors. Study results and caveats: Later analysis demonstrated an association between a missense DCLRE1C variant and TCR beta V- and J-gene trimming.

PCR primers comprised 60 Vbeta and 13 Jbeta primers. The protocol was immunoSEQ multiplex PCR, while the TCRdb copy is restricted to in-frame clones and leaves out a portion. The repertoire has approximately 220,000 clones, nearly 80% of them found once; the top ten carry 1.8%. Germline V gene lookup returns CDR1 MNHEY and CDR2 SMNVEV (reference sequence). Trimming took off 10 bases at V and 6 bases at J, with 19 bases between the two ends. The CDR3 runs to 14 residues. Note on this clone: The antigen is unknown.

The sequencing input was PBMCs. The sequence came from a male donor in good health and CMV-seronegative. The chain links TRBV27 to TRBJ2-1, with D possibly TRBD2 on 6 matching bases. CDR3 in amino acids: CATRLGGVSNEQFF. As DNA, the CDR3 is TGTGCCACCCGCTTGGGGGGTGTTAGCAATGAGCAGTTCTTC.